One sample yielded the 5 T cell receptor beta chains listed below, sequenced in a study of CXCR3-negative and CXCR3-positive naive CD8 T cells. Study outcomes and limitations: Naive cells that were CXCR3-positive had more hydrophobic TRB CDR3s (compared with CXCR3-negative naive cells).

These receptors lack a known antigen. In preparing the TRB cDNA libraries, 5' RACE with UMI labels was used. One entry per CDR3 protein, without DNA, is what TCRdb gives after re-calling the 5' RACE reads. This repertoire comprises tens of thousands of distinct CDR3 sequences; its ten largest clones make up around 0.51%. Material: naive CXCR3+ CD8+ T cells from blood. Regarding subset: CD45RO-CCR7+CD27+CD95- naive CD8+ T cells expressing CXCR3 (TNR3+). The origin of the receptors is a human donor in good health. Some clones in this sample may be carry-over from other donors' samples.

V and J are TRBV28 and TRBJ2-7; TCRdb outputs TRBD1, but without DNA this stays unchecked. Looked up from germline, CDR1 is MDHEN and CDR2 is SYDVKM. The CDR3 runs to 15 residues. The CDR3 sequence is CASSPVGEGAYEQYF.

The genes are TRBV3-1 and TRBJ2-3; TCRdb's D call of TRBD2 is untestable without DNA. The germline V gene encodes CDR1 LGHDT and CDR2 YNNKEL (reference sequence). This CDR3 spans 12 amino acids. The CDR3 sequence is CASSQRGDTQYF.

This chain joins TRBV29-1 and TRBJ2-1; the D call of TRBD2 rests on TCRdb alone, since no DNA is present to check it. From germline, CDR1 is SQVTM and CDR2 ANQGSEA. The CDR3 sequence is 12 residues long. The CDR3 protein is CSGRGGYNEQFF.

The CDR3 loop reads CASSEPWVVEIYEQYF. J is TRBJ2-7 and V is TRBV6-1; without DNA, the TCRdb call of TRBD1 cannot be checked. The CDR3 runs to 16 residues. Germline V gives CDR1 MNHNS, CDR2 SASEGT.

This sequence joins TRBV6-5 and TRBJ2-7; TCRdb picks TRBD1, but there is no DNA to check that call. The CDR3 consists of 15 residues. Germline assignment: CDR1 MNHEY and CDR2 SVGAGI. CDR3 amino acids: CASRVDREGTYEQYF.